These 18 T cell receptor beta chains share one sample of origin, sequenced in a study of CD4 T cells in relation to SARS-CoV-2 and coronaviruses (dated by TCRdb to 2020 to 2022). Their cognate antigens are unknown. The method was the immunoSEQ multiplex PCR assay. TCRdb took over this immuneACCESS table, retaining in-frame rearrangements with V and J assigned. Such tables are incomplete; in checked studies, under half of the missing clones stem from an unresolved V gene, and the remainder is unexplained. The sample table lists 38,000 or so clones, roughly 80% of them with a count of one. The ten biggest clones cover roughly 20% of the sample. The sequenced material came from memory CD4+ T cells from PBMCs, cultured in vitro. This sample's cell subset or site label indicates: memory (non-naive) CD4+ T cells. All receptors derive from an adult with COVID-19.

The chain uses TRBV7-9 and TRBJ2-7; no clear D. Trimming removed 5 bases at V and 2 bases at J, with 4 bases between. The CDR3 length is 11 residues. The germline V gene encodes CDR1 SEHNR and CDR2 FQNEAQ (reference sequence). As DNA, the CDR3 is TGTGCCAGCAGCCCAGCCTACGAGCAGTACTTC. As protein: CASSPAYEQYF.

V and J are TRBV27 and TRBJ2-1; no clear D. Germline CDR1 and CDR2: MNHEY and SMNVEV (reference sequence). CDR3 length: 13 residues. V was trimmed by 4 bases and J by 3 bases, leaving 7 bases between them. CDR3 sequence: CASSSPNYNEQFF. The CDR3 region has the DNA TGTGCCAGCAGTTCCCCCAACTACAATGAGCAGTTCTTC.

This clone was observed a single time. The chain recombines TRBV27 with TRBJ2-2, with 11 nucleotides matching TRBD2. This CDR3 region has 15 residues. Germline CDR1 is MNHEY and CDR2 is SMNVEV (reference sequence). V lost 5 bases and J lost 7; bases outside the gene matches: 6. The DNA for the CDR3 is TGTGCCAGCAGTCCTAGCGGGAGGTTTTACGGGGAGCTGTTTTTT. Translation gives CASSPSGRFYGELFF.

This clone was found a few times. CDR3 protein: CASSHERNYGYTF. The CDR3 region has the DNA TGCGCCAGCAGCCACGAAAGGAATTATGGCTACACCTTC. This chain uses TRBV4-3 with TRBJ1-2, with D unresolved. Trimming took 3 bases from V and 5 from J, leaving 10 bases between them. Germline loops: CDR1 LGHNA, CDR2 YSLEER. The CDR3 is 13 amino acids.

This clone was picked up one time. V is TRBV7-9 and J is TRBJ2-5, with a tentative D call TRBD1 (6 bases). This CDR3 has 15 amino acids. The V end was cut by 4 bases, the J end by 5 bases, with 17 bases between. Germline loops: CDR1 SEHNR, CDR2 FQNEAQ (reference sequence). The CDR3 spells CASSSGDAARETQYF. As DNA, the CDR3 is TGTGCCAGCAGCTCAGGGGATGCAGCGAGGGAGACCCAGTACTTC.

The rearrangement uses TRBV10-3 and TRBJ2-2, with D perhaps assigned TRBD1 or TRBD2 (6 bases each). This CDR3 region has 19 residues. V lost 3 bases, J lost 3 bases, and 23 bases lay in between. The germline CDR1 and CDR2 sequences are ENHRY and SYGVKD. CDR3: CAISDGDSRWGADTGELFF. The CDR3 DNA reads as TGTGCCATCAGTGATGGGGACTCCCGGTGGGGGGCGGACACCGGGGAGCTGTTTTTT.

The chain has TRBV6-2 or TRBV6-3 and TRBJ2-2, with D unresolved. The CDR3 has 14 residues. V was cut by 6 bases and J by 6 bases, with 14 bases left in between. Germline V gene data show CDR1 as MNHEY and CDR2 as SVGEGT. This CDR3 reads CASSLQTPSGELFF. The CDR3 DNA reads TGTGCCAGCAGCCTACAGACCCCCTCCGGGGAGCTGTTTTTT.

CDR3: CASSQRFPSGDRYQETQYF. The CDR3 DNA follows: TGCGCCAGCAGCCAAAGGTTCCCCTCCGGGGACAGGTACCAAGAGACCCAGTACTTC. The chain links TRBV4-1 to TRBJ2-5; 8 bases are a match to TRBD1. CDR1 MGHRA and CDR2 YSYEKL come from the germline V gene. The ends lost 2 bases at V and 0 bases at J; junction bases unmatched: 14. There are 19 residues in the CDR3.

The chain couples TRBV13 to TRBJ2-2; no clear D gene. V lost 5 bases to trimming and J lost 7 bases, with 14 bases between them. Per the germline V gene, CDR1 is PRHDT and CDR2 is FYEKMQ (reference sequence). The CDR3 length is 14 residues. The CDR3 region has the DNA TGTGCCAGCAGCGCTTACGGTCCCGGCGGGGAGCTGTTTTTT. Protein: CASSAYGPGGELFF. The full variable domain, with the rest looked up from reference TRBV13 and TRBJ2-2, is AAGVIQSPRHLIKEKRETATLKCYPIPRHDTVYWYQQGPGQDPQFLISFYEKMQSDKGSIPDRFSAQQFSDYHSELNMSSLELGDSALYFCASSAYGPGGELFFGEGSRLTVL.

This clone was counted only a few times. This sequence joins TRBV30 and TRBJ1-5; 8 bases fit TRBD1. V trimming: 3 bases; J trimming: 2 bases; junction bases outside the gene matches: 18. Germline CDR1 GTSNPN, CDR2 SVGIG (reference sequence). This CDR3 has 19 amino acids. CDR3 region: CAWSADPAYVTGGNQPQHF. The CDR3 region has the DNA TGTGCCTGGAGCGCCGACCCTGCCTATGTGACAGGGGGCAATCAGCCCCAGCATTTT.

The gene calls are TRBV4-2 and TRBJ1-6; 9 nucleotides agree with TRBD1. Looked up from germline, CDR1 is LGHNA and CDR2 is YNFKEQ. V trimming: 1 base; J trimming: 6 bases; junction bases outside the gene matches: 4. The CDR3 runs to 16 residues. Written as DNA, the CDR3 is TGTGCCAGCAGCCAAGTCCCGGACAGGGGTAATTCACCCCTCCACTTT. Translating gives CASSQVPDRGNSPLHF.

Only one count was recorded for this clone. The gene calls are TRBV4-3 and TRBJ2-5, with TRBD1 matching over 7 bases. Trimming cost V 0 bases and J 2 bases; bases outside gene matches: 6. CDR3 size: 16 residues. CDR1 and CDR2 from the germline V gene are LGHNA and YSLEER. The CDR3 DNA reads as TGCGCCAGCAGCCAAGACGATCGACAGGGACAAGAGACCCAGTACTTC. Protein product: CASSQDDRQGQETQYF.

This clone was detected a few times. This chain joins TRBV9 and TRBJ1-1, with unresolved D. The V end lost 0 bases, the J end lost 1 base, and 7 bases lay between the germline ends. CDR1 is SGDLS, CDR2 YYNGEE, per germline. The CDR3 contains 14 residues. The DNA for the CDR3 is TGTGCCAGCAGCGTAGGGGAAGAGAACACTGAAGCTTTCTTT. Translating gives CASSVGEENTEAFF. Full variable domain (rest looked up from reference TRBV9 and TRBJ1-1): DSGVTQTPKHLITATGQRVTLRCSPRSGDLSVYWYQQSLDQGLQFLIQYYNGEERAKGNILERFSAQQFPDLHSELNLSSLELGDSALYFCASSVGEENTEAFFGQGTRLTVV.

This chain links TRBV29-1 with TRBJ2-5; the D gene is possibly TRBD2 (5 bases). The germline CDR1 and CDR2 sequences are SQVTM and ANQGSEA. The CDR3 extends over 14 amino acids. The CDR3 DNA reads TGCAGTGCCCACGGGAACTCTTACCAAGAGACCCAGTACTTC. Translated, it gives CSAHGNSYQETQYF.

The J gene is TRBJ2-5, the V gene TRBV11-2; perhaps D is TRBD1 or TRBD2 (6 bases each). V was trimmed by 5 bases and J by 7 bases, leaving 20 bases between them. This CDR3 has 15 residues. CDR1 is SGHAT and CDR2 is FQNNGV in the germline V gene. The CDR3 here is CASSPSGAGTRTQYF. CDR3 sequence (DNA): TGTGCCAGCAGCCCCTCAGGGGCGGGGACGCGGACCCAGTACTTC.

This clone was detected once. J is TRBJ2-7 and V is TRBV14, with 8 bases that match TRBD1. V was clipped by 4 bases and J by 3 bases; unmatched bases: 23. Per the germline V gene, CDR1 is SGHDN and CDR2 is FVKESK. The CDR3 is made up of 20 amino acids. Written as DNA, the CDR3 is TGTGCCAGCAGCCGGGGACAGGAGACACCTTTGAGCGGTCTATTCTACGAGCAGTACTTC. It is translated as CASSRGQETPLSGLFYEQYF.

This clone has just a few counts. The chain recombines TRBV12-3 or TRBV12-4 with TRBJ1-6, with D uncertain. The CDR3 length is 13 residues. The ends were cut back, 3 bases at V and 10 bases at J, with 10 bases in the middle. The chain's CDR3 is CASSFRVRSPLHF. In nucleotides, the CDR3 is TGTGCCAGCAGTTTCCGGGTTAGATCACCCCTCCACTTT.

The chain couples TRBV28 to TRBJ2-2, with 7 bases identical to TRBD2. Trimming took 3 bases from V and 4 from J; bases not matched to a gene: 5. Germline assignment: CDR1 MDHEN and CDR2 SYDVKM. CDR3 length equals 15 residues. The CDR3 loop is CASSFAREGTGELFF. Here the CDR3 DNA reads TGTGCCAGCAGTTTTGCCAGGGAGGGCACCGGGGAGCTGTTTTTT.